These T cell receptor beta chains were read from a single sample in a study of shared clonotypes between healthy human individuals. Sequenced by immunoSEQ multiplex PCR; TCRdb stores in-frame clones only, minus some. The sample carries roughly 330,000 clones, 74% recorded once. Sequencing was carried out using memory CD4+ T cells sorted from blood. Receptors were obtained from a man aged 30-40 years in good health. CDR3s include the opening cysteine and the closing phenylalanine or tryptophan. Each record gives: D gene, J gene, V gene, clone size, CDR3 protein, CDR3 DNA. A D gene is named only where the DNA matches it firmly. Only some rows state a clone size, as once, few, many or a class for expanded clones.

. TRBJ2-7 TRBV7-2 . CASSKDTATSSYEQYF TGTGCCAGCAGCAAGGACACAGCGACCAGCTCCTACGAGCAGTACTTC
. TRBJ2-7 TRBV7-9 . CASSSSSEQYF TGTGCCAGCAGCTCCTCCTCCGAGCAGTACTTC
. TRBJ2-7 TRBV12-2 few CASRLERERYGSYEQYF TGTGCAAGTCGCTTAGAGCGAGAAAGATACGGCTCCTACGAGCAGTACTTC
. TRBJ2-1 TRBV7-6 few CASSSATSELFF TGTGCCAGCAGCTCCGCAACTAGTGAGCTGTTCTTC
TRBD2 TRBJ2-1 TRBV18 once CASSPLTSGSGEQFF TGTGCCAGCTCCCCCTTGACTAGCGGGAGCGGTGAGCAGTTCTTC
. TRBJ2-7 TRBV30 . CAWSDQLSEQYF TGTGCCTGGAGTGACCAGTTATCCGAGCAGTACTTC
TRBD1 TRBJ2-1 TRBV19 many CASSIGTGIFNEQFF TGTGCCAGTAGCATAGGGACAGGGATCTTTAATGAGCAGTTCTTC
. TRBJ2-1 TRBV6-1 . CASSRTFVYEQFF TGTGCCAGCAGTCGGACGTTCGTGTATGAGCAGTTCTTC
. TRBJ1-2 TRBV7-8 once CASSTQGFGYTF TGTGCCAGCAGCACACAGGGTTTTGGCTACACCTTC
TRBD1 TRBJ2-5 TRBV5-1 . CASSLQGQETQYF TGCGCCAGCAGCTTACAGGGGCAAGAGACCCAGTACTTC
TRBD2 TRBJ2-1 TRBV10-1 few CASSPGLAGVDEQFF TGCGCCAGCAGCCCCGGACTAGCGGGAGTGGATGAGCAGTTCTTC
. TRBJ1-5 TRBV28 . CASSWTDRYQPQHF TGTGCCAGCAGTTGGACGGATCGATATCAGCCCCAGCATTTT
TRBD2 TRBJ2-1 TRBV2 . CASIFPGTSVDNEQFF TGTGCCAGCATATTTCCCGGGACTAGCGTGGACAATGAGCAGTTCTTC
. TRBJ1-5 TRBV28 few CASSLVDSNQPQHF TGTGCCAGCAGTTTGGTAGACAGCAATCAGCCCCAGCATTTT
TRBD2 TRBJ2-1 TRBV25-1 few CASSARGLVRDEQFF TGTGCCAGCAGTGCCCGGGGACTAGTTCGAGATGAGCAGTTCTTC
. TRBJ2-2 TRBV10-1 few CASRRNTGELFF TGCGCCAGCCGGAGAAACACCGGGGAGCTGTTTTTT
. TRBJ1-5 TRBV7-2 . CASSEGQRNQPQHF TGTGCCAGCAGCGAGGGACAACGCAATCAGCCCCAGCATTTT
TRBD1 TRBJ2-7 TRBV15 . CATSIRQGYTYEQYF TGTGCCACCAGCATCCGACAGGGCTATACCTACGAGCAGTACTTC
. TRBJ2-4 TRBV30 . CAWTRGGDIQYF TGTGCCTGGACGAGAGGCGGAGACATTCAGTACTTC
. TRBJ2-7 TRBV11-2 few CASSHYRTYEQYF TGTGCCAGCAGCCATTATCGTACCTACGAGCAGTACTTC
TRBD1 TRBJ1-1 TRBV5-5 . CASSLSGTDRSEAFF TGTGCCAGCAGCTTATCCGGGACAGACAGAAGTGAAGCTTTCTTT
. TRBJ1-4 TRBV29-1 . CSASRVKLFF TGCAGCGCCTCTAGGGTAAAACTGTTTTTT
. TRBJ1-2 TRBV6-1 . CASSPTDNYGYTF TGTGCCAGCAGCCCGACAGACAACTATGGCTACACCTTC
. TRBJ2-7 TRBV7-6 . CASSQNRDEQYF TGTGCCAGCAGCCAAAACAGAGACGAGCAGTACTTC
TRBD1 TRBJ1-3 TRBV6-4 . CASSDSQGELNNAGNTIYF TGTGCCAGCAGTGACTCTCAGGGGGAACTGAATAACGCCGGAAACACCATATATTTT
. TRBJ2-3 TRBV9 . CASSKSRGRADTQYF TGTGCCAGCAGCAAGTCCAGGGGGAGGGCAGATACGCAGTATTTT
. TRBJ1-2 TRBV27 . CASSPWGYGYTF TGTGCCAGCAGTCCTTGGGGCTATGGCTACACCTTC
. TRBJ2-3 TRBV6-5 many CASSPTAYTDTQYF TGTGCCAGCAGTCCTACGGCTTACACAGATACGCAGTATTTT
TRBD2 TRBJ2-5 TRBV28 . CASSFAIAGGYQETQYF TGTGCCAGCAGTTTCGCTATAGCGGGAGGGTACCAAGAGACCCAGTACTTC
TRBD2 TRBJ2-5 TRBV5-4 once CASSWPGTRQETQYF TGTGCCAGCAGCTGGCCCGGGACTAGGCAAGAGACCCAGTACTTC
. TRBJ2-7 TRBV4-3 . CASSNRLGGEQYF TGCGCCAGCAGCAACAGACTAGGAGGCGAGCAGTACTTC
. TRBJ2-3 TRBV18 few CASSIRTDTQYF TGTGCCAGCTCAATAAGGACGGATACGCAGTATTTT
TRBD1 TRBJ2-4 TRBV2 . CASSDDRGGIQYF TGTGCCAGCAGTGATGACAGGGGCGGCATTCAGTACTTC
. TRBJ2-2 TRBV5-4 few CASSLGWDRAGGELFF TGTGCCAGCAGCCTTGGGTGGGATCGTGCTGGCGGGGAGCTGTTTTTT
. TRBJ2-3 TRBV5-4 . CASRPLIGTDTQYF TGTGCCAGCAGGCCACTAATAGGCACAGATACGCAGTATTTT
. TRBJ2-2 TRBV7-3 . CASSLDRYTGELFF TGTGCCAGCAGCTTGGACAGATACACCGGGGAGCTGTTTTTT
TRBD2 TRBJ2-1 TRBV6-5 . CASSLREGLNNEQFF TGTGCCAGCAGCCTCCGGGAGGGGCTGAACAATGAGCAGTTCTTC
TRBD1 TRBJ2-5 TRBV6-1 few CASSGRDRQQETQYF TGTGCCAGCAGTGGAAGGGACAGGCAGCAAGAGACCCAGTACTTC
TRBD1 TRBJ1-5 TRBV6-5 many CASAISGTDNQPQHF TGTGCCAGCGCCATTTCCGGGACAGACAATCAGCCCCAGCATTTT
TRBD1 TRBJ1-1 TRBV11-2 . CASSFPDRGNRDGTEAFF TGTGCCAGCAGCTTTCCTGACAGGGGGAATAGGGATGGCACTGAAGCTTTCTTT
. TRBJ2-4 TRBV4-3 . CASSQEVGGAGIQYF TGCGCCAGCAGCCAAGAGGTAGGGGGGGCAGGCATTCAGTACTTC
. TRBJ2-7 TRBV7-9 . CASSPDRGTYEQYF TGTGCCAGCAGCCCGGACCGGGGCACCTACGAGCAGTACTTC
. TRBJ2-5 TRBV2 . CASIPNMRQETQYF TGTGCCAGCATTCCCAACATGCGCCAAGAGACCCAGTACTTC
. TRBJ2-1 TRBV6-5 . CASSLRTSGYNNEQFF TGTGCCAGCAGTTTACGGACAAGCGGGTACAACAATGAGCAGTTCTTC
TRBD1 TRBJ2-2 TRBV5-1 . CASSRGTGMNTGELFF TGCGCCAGCAGCCGGGGGACAGGGATGAACACCGGGGAGCTGTTTTTT
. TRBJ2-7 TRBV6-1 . CASSDRTWTYEQYF TGTGCCAGCAGTGACCGGACTTGGACCTACGAGCAGTACTTC
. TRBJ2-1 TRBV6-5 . CASSYRLAEIGYEQFF TGTGCCAGCAGTTACCGGCTAGCAGAAATTGGGTATGAGCAGTTCTTC
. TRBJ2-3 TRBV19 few CASSPQGSWTDTQYF TGTGCCAGTAGTCCCCAGGGGTCTTGGACAGATACGCAGTATTTT
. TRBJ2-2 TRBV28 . CASSSRNTGELFF TGTGCCAGCAGCTCTAGAAACACCGGGGAGCTGTTTTTT
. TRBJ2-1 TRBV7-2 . CASSSSRDNEQFF TGTGCCAGCAGCTCGTCTAGGGACAATGAGCAGTTCTTC
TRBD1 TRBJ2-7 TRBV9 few CASSRTGQVYEQYF TGTGCCAGCAGTCGCACGGGACAGGTCTACGAGCAGTACTTC
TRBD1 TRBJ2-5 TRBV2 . CASSGTGNFQETQYF TGTGCCAGCAGTGGGACAGGGAATTTCCAAGAGACCCAGTACTTC
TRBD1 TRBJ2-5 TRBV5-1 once CASSYRGPETQYF TGCGCCAGCAGCTACAGGGGGCCGGAGACCCAGTACTTC
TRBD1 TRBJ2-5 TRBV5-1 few CASSSNSAGGGETQYF TGCGCCAGCAGCTCGAATTCGGCAGGGGGCGGAGAGACCCAGTACTTC
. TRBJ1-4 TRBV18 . CASSPQGPRNEKLFF TGTGCCAGCTCACCACAGGGACCGCGTAATGAAAAACTGTTTTTT
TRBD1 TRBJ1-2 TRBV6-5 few CASRRDRGYGYTF TGTGCCAGCAGGCGGGACAGGGGATATGGCTACACCTTC
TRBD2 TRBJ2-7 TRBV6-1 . CASSERGREGFYEQYF TGTGCCAGCAGTGAAAGGGGGCGGGAGGGGTTCTACGAGCAGTACTTC
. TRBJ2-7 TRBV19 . CASSRGSFSYEQYF TGTGCCAGTAGCCGAGGATCGTTCTCCTACGAGCAGTACTTC
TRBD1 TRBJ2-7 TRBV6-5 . CASSYPGQIYEQYF TGTGCCAGCAGTTACCCGGGACAGATTTACGAGCAGTACTTC